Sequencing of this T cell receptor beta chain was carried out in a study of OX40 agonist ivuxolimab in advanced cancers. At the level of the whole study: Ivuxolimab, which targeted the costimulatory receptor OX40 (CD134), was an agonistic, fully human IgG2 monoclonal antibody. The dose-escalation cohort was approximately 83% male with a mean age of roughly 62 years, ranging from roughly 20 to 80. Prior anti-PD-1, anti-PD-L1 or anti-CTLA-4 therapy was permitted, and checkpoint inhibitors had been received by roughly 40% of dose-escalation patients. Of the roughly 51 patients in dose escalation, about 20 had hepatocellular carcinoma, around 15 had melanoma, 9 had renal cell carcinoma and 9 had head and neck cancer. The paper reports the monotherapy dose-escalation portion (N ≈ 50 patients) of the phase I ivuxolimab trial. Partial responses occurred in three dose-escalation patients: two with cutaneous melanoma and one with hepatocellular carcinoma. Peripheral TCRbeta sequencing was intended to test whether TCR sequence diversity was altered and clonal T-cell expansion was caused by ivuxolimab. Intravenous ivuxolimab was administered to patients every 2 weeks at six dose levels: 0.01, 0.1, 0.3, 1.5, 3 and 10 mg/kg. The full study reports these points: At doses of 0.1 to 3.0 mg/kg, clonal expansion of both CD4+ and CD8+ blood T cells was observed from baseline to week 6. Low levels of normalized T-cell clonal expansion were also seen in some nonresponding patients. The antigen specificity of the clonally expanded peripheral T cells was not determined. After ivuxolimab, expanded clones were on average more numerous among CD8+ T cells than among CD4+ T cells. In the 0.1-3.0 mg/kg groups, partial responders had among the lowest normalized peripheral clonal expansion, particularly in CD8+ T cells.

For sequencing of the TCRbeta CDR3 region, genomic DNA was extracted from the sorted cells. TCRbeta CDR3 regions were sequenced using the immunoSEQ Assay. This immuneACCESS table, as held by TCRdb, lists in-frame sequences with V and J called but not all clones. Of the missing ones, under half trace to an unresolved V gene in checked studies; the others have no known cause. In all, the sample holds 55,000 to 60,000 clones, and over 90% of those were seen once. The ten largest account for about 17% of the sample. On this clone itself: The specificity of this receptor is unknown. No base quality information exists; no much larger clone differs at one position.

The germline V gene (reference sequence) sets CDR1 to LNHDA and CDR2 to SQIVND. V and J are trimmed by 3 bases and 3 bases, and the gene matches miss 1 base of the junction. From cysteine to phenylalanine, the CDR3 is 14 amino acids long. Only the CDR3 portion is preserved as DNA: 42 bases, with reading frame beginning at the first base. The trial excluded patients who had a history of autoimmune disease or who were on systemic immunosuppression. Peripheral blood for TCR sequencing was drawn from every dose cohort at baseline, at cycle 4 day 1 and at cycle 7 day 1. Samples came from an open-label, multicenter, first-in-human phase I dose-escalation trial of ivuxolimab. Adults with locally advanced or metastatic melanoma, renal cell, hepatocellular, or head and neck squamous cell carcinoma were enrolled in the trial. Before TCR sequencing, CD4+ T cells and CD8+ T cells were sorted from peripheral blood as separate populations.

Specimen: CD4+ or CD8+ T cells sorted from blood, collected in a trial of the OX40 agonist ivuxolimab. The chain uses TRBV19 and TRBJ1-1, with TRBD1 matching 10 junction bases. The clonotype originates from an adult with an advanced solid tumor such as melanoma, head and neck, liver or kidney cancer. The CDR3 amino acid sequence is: CASSMTGGYTEAFF. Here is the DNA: TGTGCCAGTAGTATGACAGGGGGCTACACTGAAGCTTTCTTT.